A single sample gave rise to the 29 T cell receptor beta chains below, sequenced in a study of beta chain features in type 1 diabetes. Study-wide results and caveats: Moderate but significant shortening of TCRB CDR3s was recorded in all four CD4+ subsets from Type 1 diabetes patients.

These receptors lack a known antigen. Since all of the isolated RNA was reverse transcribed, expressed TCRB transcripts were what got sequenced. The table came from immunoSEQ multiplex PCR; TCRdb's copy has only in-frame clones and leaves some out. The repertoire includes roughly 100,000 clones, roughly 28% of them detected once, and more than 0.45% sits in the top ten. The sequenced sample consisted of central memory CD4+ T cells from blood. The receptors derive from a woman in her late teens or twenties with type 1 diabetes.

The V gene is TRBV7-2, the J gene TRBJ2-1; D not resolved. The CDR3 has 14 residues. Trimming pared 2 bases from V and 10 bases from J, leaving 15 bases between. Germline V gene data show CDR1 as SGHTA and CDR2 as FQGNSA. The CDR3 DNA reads TGTGCCAGCAGCTTAACTCCCCCACGGGTCGAGCAGTTCTTC. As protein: CASSLTPPRVEQFF. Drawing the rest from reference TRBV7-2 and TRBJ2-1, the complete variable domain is GAGVSQSPSNKVTEKGKDVELRCDPISGHTALYWYRQSLGQGLEFLIYFQGNSAPDKSGLPSDRFSAERTGGSVSTLTIQRTQQEDSAVYLCASSLTPPRVEQFFGPGTRLTVL.

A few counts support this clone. The DNA for the CDR3 is TGTGCCAGCAGCGTCAACAGGGGAACTAGCTCTGGAAACACCATATATTTT. It yields the protein CASSVNRGTSSGNTIYF. The chain combines TRBV11-2 with TRBJ1-3; TRBD1 matches at 7 bases. CDR3 length equals 17 residues. Germline values: CDR1 SGHAT, CDR2 FQNNGV. The J segment lost 0 bases and the V segment lost 5 bases, leaving 10 bases of the junction unmatched.

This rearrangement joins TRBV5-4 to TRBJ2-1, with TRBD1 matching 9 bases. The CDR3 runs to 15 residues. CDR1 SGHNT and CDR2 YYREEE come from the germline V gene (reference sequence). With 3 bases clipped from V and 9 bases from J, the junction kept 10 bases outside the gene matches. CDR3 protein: CASSSPGTGYSEQFF. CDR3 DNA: TGTGCCAGCAGCTCACCCGGGACAGGGTATAGTGAGCAGTTCTTC.

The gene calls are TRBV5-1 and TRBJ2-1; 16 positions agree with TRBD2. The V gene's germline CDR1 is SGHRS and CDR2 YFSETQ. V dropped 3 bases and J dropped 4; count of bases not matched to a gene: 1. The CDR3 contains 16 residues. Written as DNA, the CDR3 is TGCGCCAGCAGCTCGGGACTAGCGGGAGGGTACAATGAGCAGTTCTTC. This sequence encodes CASSSGLAGGYNEQFF.

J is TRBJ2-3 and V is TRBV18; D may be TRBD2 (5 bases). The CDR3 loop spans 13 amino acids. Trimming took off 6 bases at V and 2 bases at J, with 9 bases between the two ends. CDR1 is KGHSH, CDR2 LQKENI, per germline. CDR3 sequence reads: CASSLDSTDTQYF. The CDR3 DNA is TGTGCCAGCTCCCTGGACTCCACAGATACGCAGTATTTT.

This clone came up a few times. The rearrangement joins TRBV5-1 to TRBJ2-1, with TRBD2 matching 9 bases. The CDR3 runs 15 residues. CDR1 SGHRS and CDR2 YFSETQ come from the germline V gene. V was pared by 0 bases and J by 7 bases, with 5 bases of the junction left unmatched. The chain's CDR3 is CASSLGPLAGNEQFF. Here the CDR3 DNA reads TGCGCCAGCAGCTTGGGGCCGCTAGCGGGAAATGAGCAGTTCTTC.

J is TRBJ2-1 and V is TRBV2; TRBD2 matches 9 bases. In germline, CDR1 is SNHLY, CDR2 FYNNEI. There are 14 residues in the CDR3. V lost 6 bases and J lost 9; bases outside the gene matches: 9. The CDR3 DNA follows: TGTGCCAGCAGAGCGGGAGGATCGGAAAGTGAGCAGTTCTTC. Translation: CASRAGGSESEQFF. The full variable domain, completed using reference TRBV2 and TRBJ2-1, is EPEVTQTPSHQVTQMGQEVILRCVPISNHLYFYWYRQILGQKVEFLVSFYNNEISEKSEIFDDQFSVERPDGSNFTLKIRSTKLEDSAMYFCASRAGGSESEQFFGPGTRLTVL.

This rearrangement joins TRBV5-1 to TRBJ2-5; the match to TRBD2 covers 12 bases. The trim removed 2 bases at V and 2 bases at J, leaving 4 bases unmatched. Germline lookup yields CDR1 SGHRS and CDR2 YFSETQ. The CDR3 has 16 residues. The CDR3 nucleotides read TGCGCCAGCAGCTTAGGACTAGCGGGAAAACAAGAGACCCAGTACTTC. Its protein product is CASSLGLAGKQETQYF.

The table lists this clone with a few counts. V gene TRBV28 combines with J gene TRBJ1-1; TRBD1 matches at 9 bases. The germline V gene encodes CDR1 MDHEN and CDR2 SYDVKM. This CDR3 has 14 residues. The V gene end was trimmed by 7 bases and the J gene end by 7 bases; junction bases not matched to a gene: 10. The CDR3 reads CASKTEQGAGEAFF. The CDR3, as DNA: TGTGCCAGCAAAACGGAACAGGGGGCTGGTGAAGCTTTCTTT.

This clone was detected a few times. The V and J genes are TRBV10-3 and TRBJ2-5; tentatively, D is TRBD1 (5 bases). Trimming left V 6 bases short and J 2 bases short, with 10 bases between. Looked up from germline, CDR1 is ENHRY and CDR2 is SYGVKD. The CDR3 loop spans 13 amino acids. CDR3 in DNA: TGTGCCATCAGCAAGACAGAACAAGAGACCCAGTACTTC. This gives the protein CAISKTEQETQYF.

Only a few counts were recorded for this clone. CDR3 sequence: CASSRELAGFEQYV. CDR3 coding DNA: TGTGCCAGCAGCCGCGAACTAGCGGGATTCGAGCAGTACGTC. The chain joins TRBV11-2 to TRBJ2-7, with TRBD2 identical over 10 bases. The J segment lost 6 bases and the V segment lost 5 bases, leaving 7 bases of the junction unmatched. Germline V CDR1 and CDR2: SGHAT, FQNNGV. The CDR3 is 14 amino acids.

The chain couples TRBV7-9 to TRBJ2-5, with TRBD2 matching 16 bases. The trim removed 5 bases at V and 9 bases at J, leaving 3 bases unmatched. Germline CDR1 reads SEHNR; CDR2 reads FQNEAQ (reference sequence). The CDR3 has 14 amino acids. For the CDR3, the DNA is TGTGCCAGCAGCGCGGGACTAGCGGGAGGGTCCCAGTACTTC. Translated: CASSAGLAGGSQYF.

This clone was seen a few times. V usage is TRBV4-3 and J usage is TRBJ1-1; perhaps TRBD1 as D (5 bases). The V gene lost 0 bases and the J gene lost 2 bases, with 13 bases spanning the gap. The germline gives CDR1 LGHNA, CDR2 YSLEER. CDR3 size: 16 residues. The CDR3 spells CASSQEVWGRNTEAFF. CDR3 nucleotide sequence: TGCGCCAGCAGCCAAGAAGTGTGGGGCAGAAACACTGAAGCTTTCTTT.

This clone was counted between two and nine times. The CDR3 protein is CASSIKAGAQYF. CDR3 DNA: TGTGCCAGTAGTATTAAGGCGGGGGCCCAGTACTTC. The chain employs TRBV19 and TRBJ2-5; TRBD2 agrees at 7 bases. The V gene's germline CDR1 is LNHDA and CDR2 SQIVND (reference sequence). The CDR3 contains 12 residues. Trimming cost V 3 bases and J 9 bases; bases outside gene matches: 4.

The CDR3 loop reads CAWKSAEAFF. DNA of the CDR3: TGTGCCTGGAAATCGGCTGAAGCTTTCTTT. The V and J genes are TRBV30 and TRBJ1-1; D is undetermined. The CDR3 sequence is 10 residues long. The germline CDR1 and CDR2 sequences are GTSNPN and SVGIG (reference sequence). Trimming removed 4 bases from V and 6 bases from J, with 6 bases in between.

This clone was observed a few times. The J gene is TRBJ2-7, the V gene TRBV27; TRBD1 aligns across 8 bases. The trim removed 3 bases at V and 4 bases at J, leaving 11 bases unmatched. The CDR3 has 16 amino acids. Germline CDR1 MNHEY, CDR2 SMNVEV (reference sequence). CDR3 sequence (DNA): TGTGCCAGCAGTTTTTCAGGGACAGGTTCTGTATACGAGCAGTACTTC. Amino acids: CASSFSGTGSVYEQYF.

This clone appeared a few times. CDR3 amino acids: CASNPIAGVKYNEQFF. CDR3 in DNA: TGTGCCAGCAACCCAATAGCGGGAGTGAAATACAATGAGCAGTTCTTC. The rearrangement joins TRBV5-5 to TRBJ2-1, with 9 bases aligning to TRBD2. V was pared by 6 bases and J by 4 bases, with 11 bases of the junction left unmatched. The CDR3 length is 16 residues. CDR1 and CDR2 (germline): SGHKS, YYEKEE (reference sequence). Full variable domain (remainder filled in from reference TRBV5-5 and TRBJ2-1): DAGVTQSPTHLIKTRGQQVTLRCSPISGHKSVSWYQQVLGQGPQFIFQYYEKEERGRGNFPDRFSARQFPNYSSELNVNALLLGDSALYLCASNPIAGVKYNEQFFGPGTRLTVL.

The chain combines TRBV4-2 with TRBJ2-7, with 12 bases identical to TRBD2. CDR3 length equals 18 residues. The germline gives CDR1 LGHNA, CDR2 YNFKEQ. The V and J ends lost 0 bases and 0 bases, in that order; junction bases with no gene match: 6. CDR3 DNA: TGTGCCAGCAGCCAAGATAGGACTAGCGGGATTATCTCCTACGAGCAGTACTTC. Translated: CASSQDRTSGIISYEQYF.

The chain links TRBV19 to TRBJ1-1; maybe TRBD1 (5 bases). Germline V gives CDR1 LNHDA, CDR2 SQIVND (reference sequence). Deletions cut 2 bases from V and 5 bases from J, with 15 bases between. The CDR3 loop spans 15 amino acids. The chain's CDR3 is CASSIRGPGGTEAFF. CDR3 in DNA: TGTGCCAGTAGTATACGGGGACCGGGAGGGACTGAAGCTTTCTTT.

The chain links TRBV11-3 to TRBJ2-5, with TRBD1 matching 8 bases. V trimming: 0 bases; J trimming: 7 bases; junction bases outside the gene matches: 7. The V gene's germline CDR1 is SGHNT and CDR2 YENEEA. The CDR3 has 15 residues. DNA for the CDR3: TGTGCCAGCAGCTTAGACGGGACAGGATCTGTGACCCAGTACTTC. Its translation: CASSLDGTGSVTQYF.

CDR3: CAWSRRGGELFF. DNA for the CDR3: TGTGCCTGGAGTAGGAGGGGCGGGGAGCTGTTTTTT. This rearrangement joins TRBV30 to TRBJ2-2, with a tentative D call TRBD2 (6 bases). Germline V CDR1 and CDR2: GTSNPN, SVGIG (reference sequence). Trimming shortened V by 2 bases and J by 7 bases, and 8 bases separated the two germline ends. The CDR3 contains 12 residues.

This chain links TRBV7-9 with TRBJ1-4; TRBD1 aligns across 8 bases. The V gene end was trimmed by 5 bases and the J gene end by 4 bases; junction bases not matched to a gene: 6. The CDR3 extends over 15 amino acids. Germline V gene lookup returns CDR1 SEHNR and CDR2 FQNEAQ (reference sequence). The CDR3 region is CASSTQGAGNEKLFF. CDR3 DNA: TGTGCCAGCAGCACCCAGGGGGCCGGTAATGAAAAACTGTTTTTT.

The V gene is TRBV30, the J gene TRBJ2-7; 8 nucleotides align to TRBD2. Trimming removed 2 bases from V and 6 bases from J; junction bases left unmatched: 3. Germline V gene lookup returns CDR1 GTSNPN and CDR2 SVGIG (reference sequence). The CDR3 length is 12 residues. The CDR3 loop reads CAWSRGGPEQYV. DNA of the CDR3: TGTGCCTGGAGTCGGGGGGGGCCCGAGCAGTACGTC.

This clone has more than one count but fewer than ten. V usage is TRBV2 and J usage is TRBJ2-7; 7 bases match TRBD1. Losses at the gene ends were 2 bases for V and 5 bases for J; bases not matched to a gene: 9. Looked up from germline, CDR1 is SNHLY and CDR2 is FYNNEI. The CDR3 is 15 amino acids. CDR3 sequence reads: CASSESWQGVHEQYF. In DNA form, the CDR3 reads TGTGCCAGCAGTGAAAGTTGGCAGGGGGTCCACGAGCAGTACTTC.

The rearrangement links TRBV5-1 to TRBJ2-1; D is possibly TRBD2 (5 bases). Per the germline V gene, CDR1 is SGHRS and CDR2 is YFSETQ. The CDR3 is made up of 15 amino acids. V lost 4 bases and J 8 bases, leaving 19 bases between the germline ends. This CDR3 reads CASSLDSPLVDEQFF. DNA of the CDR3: TGCGCCAGCAGCCTGGACTCCCCCCTCGTGGATGAGCAGTTCTTC.

CDR3 in amino acids: CASSPTTGQETQYF. The CDR3 nucleotides read TGTGCCAGCTCACCCACGACAGGGCAAGAGACCCAGTACTTC. This rearrangement joins TRBV18 to TRBJ2-5; 7 nucleotides agree with TRBD1. Trimming took 3 bases from V and 2 from J; bases not matched to a gene: 3. Per germline, CDR1 KGHSH and CDR2 LQKENI. The CDR3 is 14 residues long.

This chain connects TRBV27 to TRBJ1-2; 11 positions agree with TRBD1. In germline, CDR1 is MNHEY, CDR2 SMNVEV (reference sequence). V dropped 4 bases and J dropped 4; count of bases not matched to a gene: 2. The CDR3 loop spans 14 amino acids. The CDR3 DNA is TGTGCCAGCAGTTGGGACAGGGGGGGCTATGGCTACACCTTC. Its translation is CASSWDRGGYGYTF.

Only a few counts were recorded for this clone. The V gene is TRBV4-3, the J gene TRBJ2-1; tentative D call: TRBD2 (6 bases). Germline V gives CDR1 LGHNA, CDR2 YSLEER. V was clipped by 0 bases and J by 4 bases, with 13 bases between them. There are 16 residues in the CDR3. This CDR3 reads CASSQDPWTKYNEQFF. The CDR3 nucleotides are TGCGCCAGCAGCCAAGATCCTTGGACTAAGTACAATGAGCAGTTCTTC.

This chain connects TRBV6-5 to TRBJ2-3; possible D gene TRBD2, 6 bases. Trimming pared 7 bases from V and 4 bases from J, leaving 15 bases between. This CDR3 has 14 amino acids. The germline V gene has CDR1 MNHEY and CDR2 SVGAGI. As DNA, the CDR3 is TGTGCCAGCAAAGCGGGCCTTGGCTCAGATACGCAGTATTTT. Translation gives CASKAGLGSDTQYF.